A single sample gave rise to the 13 T cell receptor beta chains below, sequenced in a study of blood T cell repertoires in COVID-19. TCRdb keeps only in-frame clones here, not all; method: immunoSEQ multiplex PCR. Here the sample spans 82,000 or so clones, about 89% being singletons. Sequencing input: PBMCs or T cells enriched from blood (not recorded which). The receptor set was obtained from a woman in her forties or fifties with acute COVID-19.

This chain uses TRBV10-3 with TRBJ2-2, with 8 bases fitting TRBD2. V shed 6 bases and J 0 bases; nucleotides not matched to a gene: 6. This CDR3 spans 16 amino acids. Germline values: CDR1 ENHRY, CDR2 SYGVKD. CDR3 sequence: CAISGGDGPNTGELFF. The DNA of the CDR3 is TGTGCCATCAGCGGGGGGGACGGACCGAACACCGGGGAGCTGTTTTTT.

The chain employs TRBV10-3 and TRBJ1-6, with a tentative D call TRBD1 (5 bases). CDR1 and CDR2 (germline): ENHRY, SYGVKD. CDR3 size: 15 residues. Trimming took 0 bases from V and 5 from J, leaving 8 bases between them. CDR3 region: CAISESGGDNSPLHF. Written as DNA, the CDR3 is TGTGCCATCAGTGAGTCGGGGGGAGATAATTCACCCCTCCACTTT.

The chain uses TRBV30 and TRBJ1-1, with 8 bases fitting TRBD1. The CDR3 is 11 residues long. Trimming removed 3 bases from V and 11 bases from J; junction bases left unmatched: 5. In germline, CDR1 is GTSNPN, CDR2 SVGIG (reference sequence). The CDR3 region is CAWRIQGEAFF. The CDR3 DNA sequence: TGTGCCTGGAGGATACAGGGGGAGGCTTTCTTT.

The rearrangement uses TRBV6-1 and TRBJ2-3; tentative D call: TRBD1 (8 bases). The CDR3 spans 17 residues. Deletions cut 4 bases from V and 6 bases from J, with 23 bases between. Germline V gene lookup returns CDR1 MNHNS and CDR2 SASEGT. This chain's CDR3 is CASSASGGGGGSDTQYF. The CDR3 DNA reads TGTGCCAGCAGTGCCTCAGGGGGCGGGGGAGGCTCCGATACGCAGTATTTT.

V usage is TRBV12-3 or TRBV12-4 and J usage is TRBJ2-5; D is ambiguous. V lost 6 bases and J lost 5, with 10 bases in between. This CDR3 has 12 amino acids. CDR3 sequence reads: CASSAVGETQYF. The CDR3 nucleotides read TGTGCCAGCAGCGCCGTCGGGGAGACCCAGTACTTC.

The V and J genes are TRBV5-8 and TRBJ2-1, with a tentative D call TRBD2 (6 bases). The V end was cut by 0 bases, the J end by 4 bases, with 11 bases between. The germline V gene has CDR1 SGHTS and CDR2 YDEGEE. CDR3 length: 15 amino acids. CDR3 protein: CASSLAGEIYNEQFF. In DNA, the CDR3 is TGTGCCAGCAGCTTGGCGGGAGAGATTTACAATGAGCAGTTCTTC.

The rearrangement joins TRBV4-3 to TRBJ1-6; D possibly corresponds to TRBD1 (5 bases). The germline V gene encodes CDR1 LGHNA and CDR2 YSLEER. V lost 0 bases and J 10 bases, leaving 10 bases between the germline ends. The CDR3 totals 14 residues. CDR3 in amino acids: CASSQDREASPLHF. The CDR3, as DNA: TGCGCCAGCAGCCAAGACAGGGAAGCCTCACCCCTCCACTTT.

The chain has TRBV6-5 and TRBJ2-7; 7 nucleotides line up with TRBD1. The germline V gene has CDR1 MNHEY and CDR2 SVGAGI. The trim removed 0 bases at V and 2 bases at J, leaving 7 bases unmatched. The CDR3 sequence is 16 residues long. Written as DNA, the CDR3 is TGTGCCAGCAGTTACTCCGGGACAGTCAATCCCTACGAGCAGTACTTC. Protein sequence: CASSYSGTVNPYEQYF.

The chain carries TRBV24-1 and TRBJ2-7; tentatively, D is TRBD1 (5 bases). The CDR3 totals 13 residues. The germline V and J ends were trimmed by 5 bases and 5 bases, with 12 bases remaining between them. The germline V gene encodes CDR1 KGHDR and CDR2 SFDVKD. CDR3 in amino acids: CATSGGAGDEQYF. CDR3 DNA: TGTGCCACCAGTGGGGGCGCCGGCGACGAGCAGTACTTC.

J is TRBJ2-2 and V is TRBV9, with 10 bases identical to TRBD1. Trimming removed 3 bases from V and 4 bases from J; junction bases left unmatched: 9. The CDR3 is made up of 17 amino acids. CDR1 SGDLS and CDR2 YYNGEE come from the germline V gene. The CDR3 loop is CASSAGTGDEGTGELFF. The CDR3, as DNA: TGTGCCAGCAGCGCCGGGACAGGGGACGAGGGCACCGGGGAGCTGTTTTTT.

The chain links TRBV19 to TRBJ2-3, with 7 bases matching TRBD1. Germline lookup yields CDR1 LNHDA and CDR2 SQIVND (reference sequence). The CDR3 contains 15 residues. V lost 7 bases to trimming and J lost 6 bases; unmatched junction nucleotides: 13. The CDR3 here is CASTRQGGLGDTQYF. CDR3 sequence (DNA): TGTGCCAGTACCCGACAAGGGGGCCTTGGGGATACGCAGTATTTT.

The J gene is TRBJ2-7, the V gene TRBV20-1; D may be TRBD2 (6 bases). This CDR3 is built from 11 residues. CDR1 DFQATT and CDR2 SNEGSKA come from the germline V gene (reference sequence). V dropped 5 bases and J dropped 2 bases, with 7 bases sitting between them. The CDR3 spells CSAGEAYEQYF. The DNA of the CDR3 is TGCAGTGCTGGGGAGGCCTACGAGCAGTACTTC.

The V gene is TRBV7-2, the J gene TRBJ2-2; D call uncertain. Germline V CDR1 and CDR2: SGHTA, FQGNSA. The CDR3 spans 13 residues. V dropped 3 bases and J dropped 6 bases, with 8 bases sitting between them. The CDR3 DNA reads as TGTGCCAGCAGCTTGAGTTCTGCCGGGGAGCTGTTTTTT. Protein: CASSLSSAGELFF.